This T cell receptor (beta chain) derives from a study of cytomegalovirus exposure and HLA in healthy donors. Overall study: Ancestry clustering placed more than 80% of approximately 370 genotyped donors in the Caucasian-associated cluster. General study findings and limits: The listing of roughly 160 TCR beta chains classed them as cytomegalovirus-associated.

A word on this clone: Its antigen is not identified.

The CDR3 loop spans 15 amino acids. Germline CDR1 is MNHEY and CDR2 is SMNVEV (reference sequence). Trimming removed 7 bases at V and 7 bases at J, with 20 bases between. The primer mix had 60 Vbeta and 13 Jbeta primers. The repertoire was sequenced with immunoSEQ multiplex PCR; TCRdb's copy has only in-frame clones and lacks some. The sample holds some 150,000 clones, roughly 76% seen once. V gene TRBV27 combines with J gene TRBJ2-1, with TRBD1 as a possible D gene (5 bases). This receptor was taken from a woman between 18 and 30 years old in good health and CMV-seropositive. Sequenced material: PBMCs. Here the CDR3 reads CASTSKGRPLNEQFF. In DNA form, the CDR3 reads TGTGCCAGCACCTCAAAGGGGCGCCCATTAAATGAGCAGTTCTTC.